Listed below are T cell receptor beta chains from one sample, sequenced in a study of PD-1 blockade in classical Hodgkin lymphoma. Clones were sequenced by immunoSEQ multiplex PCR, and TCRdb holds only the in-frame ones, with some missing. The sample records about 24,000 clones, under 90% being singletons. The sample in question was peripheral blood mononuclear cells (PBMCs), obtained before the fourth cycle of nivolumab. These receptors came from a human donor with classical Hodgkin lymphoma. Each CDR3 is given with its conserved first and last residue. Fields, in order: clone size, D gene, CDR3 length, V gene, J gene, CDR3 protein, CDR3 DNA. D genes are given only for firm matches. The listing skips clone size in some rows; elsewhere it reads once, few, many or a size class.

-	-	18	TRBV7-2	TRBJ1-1	CASSLGTRAVNMNTEAFF	TGTGCCAGCAGCTTAGGAACACGGGCGGTTAACATGAACACTGAAGCTTTCTTT
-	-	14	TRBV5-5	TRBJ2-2	CASSLWGNTGELFF	TGTGCCAGCAGCTTGTGGGGGAACACCGGGGAGCTGTTTTTT
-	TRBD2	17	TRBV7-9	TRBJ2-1	CASSLLAGGPPSNEQFF	TGTGCCAGCAGCTTACTCGCGGGGGGGCCCCCGTCCAATGAGCAGTTCTTC
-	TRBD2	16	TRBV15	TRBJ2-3	CATSRLTSGFTDTQYF	TGTGCCACCAGCAGGTTAACTAGCGGATTCACAGATACGCAGTATTTT
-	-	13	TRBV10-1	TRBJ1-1	CASSSDRNTEAFF	TGCGCCAGCAGCTCCGACAGGAACACTGAAGCTTTCTTT
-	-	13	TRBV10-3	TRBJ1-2	CAIRASSPYGYTF	TGTGCCATCAGGGCTTCCAGCCCTTATGGCTACACCTTC
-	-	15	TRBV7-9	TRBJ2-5	CASSLEMGTQETQYF	TGTGCCAGCAGCTTAGAAATGGGGACCCAAGAGACCCAGTACTTC
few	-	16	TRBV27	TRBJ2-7	CASSVHWDISLYEQYF	TGTGCCAGCAGTGTCCATTGGGACATCTCCCTCTACGAGCAGTACTTC
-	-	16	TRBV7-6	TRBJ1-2	CASSLGPGQRNYGYTF	TGTGCCAGCAGCTTAGGCCCCGGCCAGCGGAACTATGGCTACACCTTC
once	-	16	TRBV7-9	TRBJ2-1	CASSLAERGSYNEQFF	TGTGCCAGCAGCTTAGCGGAAAGGGGCTCCTACAATGAGCAGTTCTTC
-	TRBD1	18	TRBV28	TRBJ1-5	CASSFPGTGTYSNQPQHF	TGTGCCAGCAGTTTCCCCGGGACAGGGACGTATAGCAATCAGCCCCAGCATTTT
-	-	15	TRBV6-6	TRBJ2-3	CASSYSAGYTDTQYF	TGTGCCAGCAGTTACTCGGCGGGATACACAGATACGCAGTATTTT
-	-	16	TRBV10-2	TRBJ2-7	CASSNLSPLGSYEQYF	TGCGCCAGCAGTAATCTTTCACCCCTCGGATCCTACGAGCAGTACTTC
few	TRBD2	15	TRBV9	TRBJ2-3	CASNERDDGTDTQYF	TGTGCCAGCAACGAGCGGGACGATGGCACAGATACGCAGTATTTT
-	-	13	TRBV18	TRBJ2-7	CASSRTETYEQYF	TGTGCCAGCTCACGCACAGAGACCTACGAGCAGTACTTC
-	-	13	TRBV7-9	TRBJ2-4	CASSLFEENIQYF	TGTGCCAGCAGCTTATTTGAGGAAAACATTCAGTACTTC
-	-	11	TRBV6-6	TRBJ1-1	CASAGGTEAFF	TGTGCCAGTGCTGGGGGCACTGAAGCTTTCTTT
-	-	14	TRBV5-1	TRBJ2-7	CASSLSQGTYEQYF	TGCGCCAGCAGCCTATCACAGGGAACCTACGAGCAGTACTTC
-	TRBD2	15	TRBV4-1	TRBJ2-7	CASSRLAGAPYEQYF	TGCGCCAGCAGCAGACTAGCGGGAGCTCCCTACGAGCAGTACTTC
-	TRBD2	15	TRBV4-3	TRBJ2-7	CASSQGASGGYEQYF	TGCGCCAGCAGCCAAGGGGCTAGCGGGGGATACGAGCAGTACTTC
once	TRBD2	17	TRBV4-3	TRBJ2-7	CASSPGLAGVRSYEQYF	TGCGCCAGCAGTCCGGGACTAGCGGGAGTAAGATCCTACGAGCAGTACTTC
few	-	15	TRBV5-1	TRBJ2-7	CASSLTRGSGYEQYF	TGCGCCAGCAGCCTAACCCGGGGCTCCGGCTACGAGCAGTACTTC
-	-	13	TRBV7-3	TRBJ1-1	CASSRDMNTEAFF	TGTGCCAGCTCCAGGGACATGAACACTGAAGCTTTCTTT
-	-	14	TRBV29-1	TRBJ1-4	CSVASRDVPNELFF	TGCAGCGTTGCGAGCCGTGACGTCCCGAACGAACTGTTTTTT
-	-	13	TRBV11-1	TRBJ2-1	CASSPGRRGEQFF	TGTGCCAGCAGCCCCGGACGGCGAGGTGAGCAGTTCTTC
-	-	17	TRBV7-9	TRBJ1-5	CASSSGHLEQVNQPQHF	TGTGCCAGCAGCTCCGGACACCTAGAGCAGGTGAATCAGCCCCAGCATTTT
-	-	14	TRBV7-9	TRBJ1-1	CASSLVWGSPEAFF	TGTGCCAGCAGCTTAGTCTGGGGGTCCCCTGAAGCTTTCTTT
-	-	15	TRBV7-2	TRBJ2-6	CASSPWVAGANVLTF	TGTGCCAGCAGCCCCTGGGTGGCTGGGGCCAACGTCCTGACTTTC
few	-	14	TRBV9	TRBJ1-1	CASSVGARGTEAFF	TGTGCCAGCAGCGTAGGGGCCCGGGGCACTGAAGCTTTCTTT
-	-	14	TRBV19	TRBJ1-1	CASRSGAVNTEAFF	TGTGCCAGTAGATCGGGGGCCGTGAACACTGAAGCTTTCTTT
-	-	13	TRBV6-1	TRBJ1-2	CASSVGTNYGYTF	TGTGCCAGCAGTGTGGGCACTAACTATGGCTACACCTTC
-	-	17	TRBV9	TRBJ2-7	CASSVGLASHSSYEQYF	TGTGCCAGCAGCGTTGGGCTAGCGAGCCACTCCTCCTACGAGCAGTACTTC
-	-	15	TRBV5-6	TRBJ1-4	CASSLGPNNNEKLFF	TGTGCCAGCAGCTTGGGACCGAATAATAATGAAAAACTGTTTTTT
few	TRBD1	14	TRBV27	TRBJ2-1	CASSEGTGGNEQFF	TGTGCCAGCAGTGAGGGGACAGGGGGGAATGAGCAGTTCTTC
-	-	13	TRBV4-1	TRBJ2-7	CASSQDPPYEQYF	TGCGCCAGCAGCCAAGATCCCCCGTACGAGCAGTACTTC
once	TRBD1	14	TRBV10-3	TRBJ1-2	CAISDYGTGYGYTF	TGTGCCATCAGTGACTATGGGACAGGGTATGGCTACACCTTC
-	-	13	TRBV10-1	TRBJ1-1	CASKQGLNTEAFF	TGCGCCAGTAAGCAGGGGCTGAACACTGAAGCTTTCTTT
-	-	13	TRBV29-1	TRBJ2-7	CSVEKLGGYEQYF	TGCAGCGTTGAGAAATTAGGGGGCTACGAGCAGTACTTC
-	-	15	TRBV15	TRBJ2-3	CATSRELGRTDTQYF	TGTGCCACCAGCAGAGAACTAGGTCGGACAGATACGCAGTATTTT
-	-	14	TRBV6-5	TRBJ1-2	CASSGTVDEYGYTF	TGTGCCAGCAGTGGGACTGTGGATGAATATGGCTACACCTTC
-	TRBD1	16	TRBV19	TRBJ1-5	CASSSDLGQINQPQHF	TGTGCCAGTAGCTCCGACTTGGGACAGATCAATCAGCCCCAGCATTTT
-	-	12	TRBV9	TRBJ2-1	CASSVGRTEQFF	TGTGCCAGCAGCGTAGGTAGGACTGAGCAGTTCTTC
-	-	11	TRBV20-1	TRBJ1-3	CSASLGNTIYF	TGCAGTGCTAGCCTTGGAAACACCATATATTTT
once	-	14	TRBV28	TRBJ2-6	CASSWYSGANVLTF	TGTGCCAGCAGCTGGTACTCTGGGGCCAACGTCCTGACTTTC
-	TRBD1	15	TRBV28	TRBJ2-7	CASSSAGTGAYEQYF	TGTGCCAGCAGTTCGGCGGGGACAGGGGCCTACGAGCAGTACTTC